A selection of T cell receptor beta chains follows, all from one sample in a study of cytomegalovirus exposure and HLA in healthy donors. Clones were sequenced by immunoSEQ multiplex PCR, and TCRdb holds only the in-frame ones, with some missing. Of about 93,000 clones in the sample, 70% to 80% were seen once. The sample consisted of PBMCs. The receptors come from a man aged 25 to 45 in good health and CMV-seronegative. Each CDR3 is given with its conserved first and last residue. D genes are given only for firm matches. The size entry is marked missing in some rows and otherwise reads once, few, many or a size class.

cdr3_nt: TGTGCCAGCAGTTACTTCACCGGGACAGGGGTTTGGGAGACCCAGTACTTC; cdr3_aa: CASSYFTGTGVWETQYF; j_call: TRBJ2-5; d_call: TRBD1; clone_size: -; v_call: TRBV11-2
cdr3_nt: TGTGCCATCACAGAACAGGGGAACACTGAAGCTTTCTTT; cdr3_aa: CAITEQGNTEAFF; j_call: TRBJ1-1; d_call: -; clone_size: -; v_call: TRBV10-3
cdr3_nt: TGCGCCAGCAGCTTGGCCCAGGGCGCTGGAAACACCATATATTTT; cdr3_aa: CASSLAQGAGNTIYF; j_call: TRBJ1-3; d_call: -; clone_size: -; v_call: TRBV5-1
cdr3_nt: TGTGCCAGCTTTGTGGGGACTAGCGATTACAATGAGCAGTTCTTC; cdr3_aa: CASFVGTSDYNEQFF; j_call: TRBJ2-1; d_call: TRBD2; clone_size: -; v_call: TRBV27
cdr3_nt: TGTGCCAGCAGCCCAATAGCGGGAGAGAGGTACAATGAGCAGTTCTTC; cdr3_aa: CASSPIAGERYNEQFF; j_call: TRBJ2-1; d_call: TRBD2; clone_size: few; v_call: TRBV7-3
cdr3_nt: TGTGCCAGCAGCTTAGCCGGGGGGCAAGAAAAACTGTTTTTT; cdr3_aa: CASSLAGGQEKLFF; j_call: TRBJ1-4; d_call: -; clone_size: -; v_call: TRBV7-9
cdr3_nt: TGCGCCAGCAGTGAGATTTCGGGAGGGCCAAGAGAGACCCAGTACTTC; cdr3_aa: CASSEISGGPRETQYF; j_call: TRBJ2-5; d_call: TRBD2; clone_size: -; v_call: TRBV10-1
cdr3_nt: TGTGCCAGCAGACTCGACAGTATACGCAATCAGCCCCAGCATTTT; cdr3_aa: CASRLDSIRNQPQHF; j_call: TRBJ1-5; d_call: -; clone_size: -; v_call: TRBV7-8
cdr3_nt: TGCGCCAGCAGCCAAGAGGATCAGGTCATCACCGGGGAGCTGTTTTTT; cdr3_aa: CASSQEDQVITGELFF; j_call: TRBJ2-2; d_call: -; clone_size: few; v_call: TRBV4-3
cdr3_nt: TGCGCCAGCAGCTGGACCGGGACAGGGGGCGGCACTGAAGCTTTCTTT; cdr3_aa: CASSWTGTGGGTEAFF; j_call: TRBJ1-1; d_call: TRBD1; clone_size: few; v_call: TRBV5-1
cdr3_nt: TGTGCCAGCAGTCCCAAACTGCGGACATCCCCAGCCTACGAGCAGTACTTC; cdr3_aa: CASSPKLRTSPAYEQYF; j_call: TRBJ2-7; d_call: -; clone_size: -; v_call: TRBV27
cdr3_nt: TGCGCCAGCAGCCCTCGACAGGGTTTAGGAGATACGCAGTATTTT; cdr3_aa: CASSPRQGLGDTQYF; j_call: TRBJ2-3; d_call: TRBD1; clone_size: -; v_call: TRBV4-1
cdr3_nt: TGTGCCAGCAGTGAGACAGGGCATAACTATGGCTACACCTTC; cdr3_aa: CASSETGHNYGYTF; j_call: TRBJ1-2; d_call: TRBD1; clone_size: -; v_call: TRBV6-4
cdr3_nt: TGTGCCAGCAGTAATCAGGGCTATGGCTACACCTTC; cdr3_aa: CASSNQGYGYTF; j_call: TRBJ1-2; d_call: -; clone_size: -; v_call: TRBV6-5
cdr3_nt: TGTGCCAGCTCAGATTCTACAGGGGGCTTTGAAAAACTGTTTTTT; cdr3_aa: CASSDSTGGFEKLFF; j_call: TRBJ1-4; d_call: TRBD1; clone_size: -; v_call: TRBV18
cdr3_nt: TGCGCCAGCAGCTTGGGCGGGACTACATCCTACAATGAGCAGTTCTTC; cdr3_aa: CASSLGGTTSYNEQFF; j_call: TRBJ2-1; d_call: TRBD2; clone_size: -; v_call: TRBV5-1
cdr3_nt: TGTGCCAGCAGCTCCTGGACGGGGGGCGGCTACACCTTC; cdr3_aa: CASSSWTGGGYTF; j_call: TRBJ1-2; d_call: -; clone_size: -; v_call: TRBV5-4
cdr3_nt: TGTGCCAGCAGCTTGCGGTTGGAGAATCAAGAGACCCAGTACTTC; cdr3_aa: CASSLRLENQETQYF; j_call: TRBJ2-5; d_call: -; clone_size: -; v_call: TRBV7-9
cdr3_nt: TGCGCCAGCAGCTTGGACCCAGGGCAAGAGACCCAGTACTTC; cdr3_aa: CASSLDPGQETQYF; j_call: TRBJ2-5; d_call: -; clone_size: -; v_call: TRBV5-1
cdr3_nt: TGCGCCAGCAGCCTCGCGAGGGGGAATGGGGGAGATGGCTACACCTTC; cdr3_aa: CASSLARGNGGDGYTF; j_call: TRBJ1-2; d_call: -; clone_size: -; v_call: TRBV4-1
cdr3_nt: TGTGCCATCAGTGAGCGGACCCAGGGTAGCCTCTCTGGGGCCAACGTCCTGACTTTC; cdr3_aa: CAISERTQGSLSGANVLTF; j_call: TRBJ2-6; d_call: -; clone_size: -; v_call: TRBV10-3
cdr3_nt: TGTGCCAGCAGTCCCCAGGGACAGTACAATCAGCCCCAGCATTTT; cdr3_aa: CASSPQGQYNQPQHF; j_call: TRBJ1-5; d_call: TRBD1; clone_size: -; v_call: TRBV28
cdr3_nt: TGCGCCAGCAGCCCTGGGACAGGGGGCATGAACATTCAGTACTTC; cdr3_aa: CASSPGTGGMNIQYF; j_call: TRBJ2-4; d_call: TRBD1; clone_size: -; v_call: TRBV4-3
cdr3_nt: TGTGCCAGCAGCCCCCCGACATCGAATTCACCCCTCCACTTT; cdr3_aa: CASSPPTSNSPLHF; j_call: TRBJ1-6; d_call: -; clone_size: -; v_call: TRBV13
cdr3_nt: TGTGCCAGCAGTTTCCGGGACAGTAACTACAATGAGCAGTTCTTC; cdr3_aa: CASSFRDSNYNEQFF; j_call: TRBJ2-1; d_call: TRBD1; clone_size: -; v_call: TRBV6-6
cdr3_nt: TGCGCCAGCAGCACCCCGGGACTAGCGGGGGCTAGCACAGATACGCAGTATTTT; cdr3_aa: CASSTPGLAGASTDTQYF; j_call: TRBJ2-3; d_call: TRBD2; clone_size: -; v_call: TRBV5-1
cdr3_nt: TGCGCCAGCAGCCAAGATACGGGGGGGGCTGGCTACGAGCAGTACTTC; cdr3_aa: CASSQDTGGAGYEQYF; j_call: TRBJ2-7; d_call: TRBD2; clone_size: few; v_call: TRBV4-3
cdr3_nt: TGCAGCGTTGGAGCTAGCGGGGGACTCACAGATACGCAGTATTTT; cdr3_aa: CSVGASGGLTDTQYF; j_call: TRBJ2-3; d_call: TRBD2; clone_size: -; v_call: TRBV29-1
cdr3_nt: TGCGCCAGCAGCCAAGCTGACGCAGGTGAAAAACTGTTTTTT; cdr3_aa: CASSQADAGEKLFF; j_call: TRBJ1-4; d_call: -; clone_size: -; v_call: TRBV4-1
cdr3_nt: TGTGCCAGCAGCCAAGCGGTAGTGCTGACTGAAGCTTTCTTT; cdr3_aa: CASSQAVVLTEAFF; j_call: TRBJ1-1; d_call: -; clone_size: -; v_call: TRBV4-2
cdr3_nt: TGTGCCAGCAGTCCGACCAGGGGGCCTTCACCCCTCCACTTT; cdr3_aa: CASSPTRGPSPLHF; j_call: TRBJ1-6; d_call: TRBD1; clone_size: -; v_call: TRBV27
cdr3_nt: TGTGCCAGCAGTTTCACAGGGTTTTTGAGCTATGGCTACACCTTC; cdr3_aa: CASSFTGFLSYGYTF; j_call: TRBJ1-2; d_call: -; clone_size: -; v_call: TRBV28
cdr3_nt: TGTGCCAGCGGGCAGGGTGGCCAGCCCCAGCATTTT; cdr3_aa: CASGQGGQPQHF; j_call: TRBJ1-5; d_call: -; clone_size: once; v_call: TRBV7-9
cdr3_nt: TGTGCCAGCAGCTCTACTAGCGGGGGGTGGAATGAGCAGTTCTTC; cdr3_aa: CASSSTSGGWNEQFF; j_call: TRBJ2-1; d_call: TRBD2; clone_size: -; v_call: TRBV7-6
cdr3_nt: TGTGCCATCAGTGATAGGACAGCTAACACTGAAGCTTTCTTT; cdr3_aa: CAISDRTANTEAFF; j_call: TRBJ1-1; d_call: -; clone_size: -; v_call: TRBV10-3
cdr3_nt: TGTGCCAGCAGCTCCCCACGGACAGGGGGATCCTACGAGCAGTACTTC; cdr3_aa: CASSSPRTGGSYEQYF; j_call: TRBJ2-7; d_call: TRBD1; clone_size: -; v_call: TRBV7-2
cdr3_nt: TGTGCCAGCAGCTCTCCGACAGGGACTTTCCCGAGCTCCTACAATGAGCAGTTCTTC; cdr3_aa: CASSSPTGTFPSSYNEQFF; j_call: TRBJ2-1; d_call: -; clone_size: -; v_call: TRBV9
cdr3_nt: TGTGCCAGCTCACTGGCCAAGAACACAGATACGCAGTATTTT; cdr3_aa: CASSLAKNTDTQYF; j_call: TRBJ2-3; d_call: -; clone_size: -; v_call: TRBV18
cdr3_nt: TGTGCCAGTAGTTCGACCCTCCGGGACAGCCCCAACTACACCTTC; cdr3_aa: CASSSTLRDSPNYTF; j_call: TRBJ1-2; d_call: TRBD1; clone_size: -; v_call: TRBV19